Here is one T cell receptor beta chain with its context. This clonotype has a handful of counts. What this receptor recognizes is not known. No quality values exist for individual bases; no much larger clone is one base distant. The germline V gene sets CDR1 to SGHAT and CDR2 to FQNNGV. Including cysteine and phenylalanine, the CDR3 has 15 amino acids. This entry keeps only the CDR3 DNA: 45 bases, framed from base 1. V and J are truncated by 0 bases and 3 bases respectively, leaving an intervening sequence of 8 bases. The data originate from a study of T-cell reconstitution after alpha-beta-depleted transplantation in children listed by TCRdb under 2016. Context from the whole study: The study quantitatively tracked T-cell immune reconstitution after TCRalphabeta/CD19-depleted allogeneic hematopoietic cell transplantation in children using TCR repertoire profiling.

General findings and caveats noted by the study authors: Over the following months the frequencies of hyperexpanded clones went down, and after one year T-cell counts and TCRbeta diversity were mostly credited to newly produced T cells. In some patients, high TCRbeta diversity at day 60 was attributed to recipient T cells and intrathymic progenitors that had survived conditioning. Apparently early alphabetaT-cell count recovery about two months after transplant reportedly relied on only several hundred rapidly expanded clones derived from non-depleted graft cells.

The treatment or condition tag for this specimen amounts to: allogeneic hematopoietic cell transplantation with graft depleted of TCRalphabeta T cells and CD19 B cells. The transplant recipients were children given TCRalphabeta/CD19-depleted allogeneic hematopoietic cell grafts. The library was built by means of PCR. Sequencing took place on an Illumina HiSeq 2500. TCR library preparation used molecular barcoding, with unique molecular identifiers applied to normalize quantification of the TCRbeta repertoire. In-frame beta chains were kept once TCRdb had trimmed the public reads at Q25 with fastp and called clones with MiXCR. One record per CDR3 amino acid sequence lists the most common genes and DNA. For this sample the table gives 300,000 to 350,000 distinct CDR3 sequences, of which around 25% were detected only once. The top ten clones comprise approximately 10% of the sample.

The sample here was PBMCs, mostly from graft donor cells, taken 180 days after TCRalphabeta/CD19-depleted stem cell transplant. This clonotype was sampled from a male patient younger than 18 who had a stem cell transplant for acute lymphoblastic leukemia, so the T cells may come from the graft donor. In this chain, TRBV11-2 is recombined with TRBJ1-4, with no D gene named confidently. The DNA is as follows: TGTGCCAGCAGCTTAGAGAGCGGATCTAATGAAAAACTGTTTTTT. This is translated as CASSLESGSNEKLFF.